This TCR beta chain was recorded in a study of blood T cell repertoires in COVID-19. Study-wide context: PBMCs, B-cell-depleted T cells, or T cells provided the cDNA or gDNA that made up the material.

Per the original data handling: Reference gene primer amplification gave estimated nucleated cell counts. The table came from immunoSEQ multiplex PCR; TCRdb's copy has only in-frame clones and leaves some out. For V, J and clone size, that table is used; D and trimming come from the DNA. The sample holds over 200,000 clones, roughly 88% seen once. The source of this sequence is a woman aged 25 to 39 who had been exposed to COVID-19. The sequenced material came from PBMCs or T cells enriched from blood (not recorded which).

For the CDR3, the DNA is TGTGCCAGCAGCGTTGTCTCTAACACCGGGGAGCTGTTTTTT. It codes for CASSVVSNTGELFF. The chain is built from TRBV9 and TRBJ2-2; D gene unclear. This CDR3 comprises 14 residues. CDR1 is SGDLS and CDR2 is YYNGEE in the germline V gene. Trimming removed 2 bases from V and 2 bases from J, with 7 bases in between.